This TCR beta chain was captured by sequencing in a study of cytomegalovirus exposure and HLA in healthy donors (dated by TCRdb to about 2017). Regarding the study in general: An earlier analysis of approximately 640 of the donors reported more than 250 Gb of sequence data and around 120 million unique TCR beta sequences from about 179 million T cells. An early release covering approximately 600 HLA-typed donors comprised about 310 gigabases of sequencing data and approximately 80 million unique TCR sequences. Among the roughly 390 genotyped donors, 75% to 90% belonged to the genetic ancestry cluster associated with self-reported Caucasian donors. The study aimed to test whether signatures of past pathogen exposure could be identified by cataloging public T cell receptors. The T cell repertoires of 666 subjects were profiled by immunosequencing and related to cytomegalovirus serostatus. In addition to the first cohort of approximately 650 subjects, a separate validation cohort of 100 to 150 different subjects was used. To predict cytomegalovirus infection status, the study combined high-throughput TCR immunosequencing, statistical association of individual TCRs with disease status, and machine learning. In a later analysis, previously published TCR beta repertoires from several hundred donors were re-analyzed and high-resolution HLA genotyping was added so that TCR occurrence patterns could be studied. Rather than drawing on any new phenotypic data, the later analysis identified candidate immune exposures from TCR beta sequences and the way those sequences occurred across donors. In an earlier analysis of 587 of the donors, high-throughput TCR beta sequencing was used to judge whether each TCR beta V gene segment behaved as functional or pseudogenic. Donor age, sex, ethnicity and CMV serostatus were collected together with the repertoire data. A later genetic analysis used genome-wide SNP genotypes for about 65% of the 666 donors, treating that subset as a discovery cohort. All discovery cohort repertoires had been generated on a single sequencing platform. HLA typing included class I and class II loci at four-digit resolution. The number of donors typed differed by locus, with roughly 620-630 for A, B, C, DRB1 and DQB1, more than 500 for DQA1, under 610 for DPA1, and 450 to 480 for DPB1. Four to six DR-DQ haplotypes were handled as single units for association and clustering, since linkage in the cohort was strong. Among almost 400 genotyped donors of the cohort, an average of around 240,000 unique TCR beta nucleotide sequences were sequenced per donor, roughly 18% of them non-productive. What the authors observed across the whole study: A cluster of highly shared sequence variants was judged likely to be a technical artifact of the sequencing pipeline. While some public TCRs were present in many individuals, most TCR sequences turned up only very rarely across donors. CMV serostatus was the only immune exposure information available for the cohort. The study gave a list of under 200 TCR beta chains associated with cytomegalovirus. Roughly uniform sequencing depth across donors was assumed in presence/absence analyses, although this assumption may not hold. A further reported finding was that TCR beta sequences accurately predicted the HLA-A and HLA-B alleles for most subjects in the first cohort. Because counts were too low, more than 15 rarely observed V segments, including chromosome 9 orphons, were left out of the earlier analysis of a few hundred of the donors. A later analysis found that TCR association rates varied across HLA loci, with DRB1 alleles showing the most associated TCRs and HLA-C alleles the fewest. The authors suggested that the approach could potentially be generalized to other disease states and immunological phenotypes. Because HLA typing was unavailable for some donors at each locus, only the typed subset was used in association tests. A few of the identified cytomegalovirus-associated TCR beta chains were confirmed in vitro to be specific for cytomegalovirus antigens. In both the original and validation cohorts, the classifier was reported to diagnose cytomegalovirus status with high specificity and sensitivity. Most CMV-associated TCR beta chains appeared to be HLA-restricted in a later analysis, and the HLA associations seemed to be driven largely by CMV exposure. The 87-base-pair reads could not distinguish some IMGT-functional V segments, including TRBV6-2 and TRBV6-3, so those segments were excluded. According to a later analysis, parvovirus B19, influenza, CMV and Epstein-Barr virus appeared linked to several top co-occurrence clusters. V-gene and J-gene trimming of TCR beta chains was associated with a missense DCLRE1C variant in a later genetic analysis, and the association was replicated in an independent cohort. A later analysis associated about 16,000 TCR beta sequences with specific HLA alleles at a false discovery rate of 0.05. Linkage disequilibrium might explain the correlated functional status among segregating V segments, but an unknown experimental factor could not be excluded. In an earlier analysis of approximately 590 of the donors, most TCR beta V segments appeared in productive rearrangements about 90% or about 30% of the time, broadly matching IMGT annotations. Compared with equally common non-associated chains, HLA-associated TCR beta chains in a later analysis were more clonally expanded and had lower generation probabilities. When HLA alleles, especially DR and DQ, strongly co-occurred, attributing TCR associations to individual alleles was difficult. In a later genetic analysis, fewer N-insertions in productive TCRs were reported among donors in an Asian-associated ancestry cluster than the 666-donor mean. The cohort was sequenced for TCR beta chains only, and without alpha or paired-chain data the features that could be detected were limited.

From its cysteine to its phenylalanine, the CDR3 spans 17 amino acids. The sequence is cut down to CDR3 DNA, 51 bases in frame from base 1. The germline V and J ends show losses of 5 bases and 0 bases respectively, and no gene match explains 6 bases of the junction. CDR1 MNHEY and CDR2 SMNVEV were looked up in the germline V gene (reference sequence). This clone was picked up a small number of times. Its antigen is not yet known. The record has no base qualities; no much larger clone is one base away. The method behind the library was the immunoSEQ multiplex PCR assay. For the multiplex PCR, a mixture combining 60 forward primers for TCR Vbeta segments and 13 reverse primers for TCR Jbeta segments was used. The CDR3 region of rearranged TCR beta genes was amplified from genomic DNA by a multiplex PCR assay. Amplified TCR beta libraries were sequenced as 87-base-pair reads on the Illumina HiSeq System. Processing in the source paper ran as follows. Across the roughly 600 repertoires, a later analysis counted about 81 million unique TCR beta chains, around 11 million of which were shared by at least two donors. Raw reads were error-corrected and collapsed into unique sequences by a nearest-neighbor algorithm in which closely related sequences were merged to remove PCR and sequencing errors. To assign V, D and J gene segments, CDR3 sequences were aligned to IMGT reference sequences. For a sequence to be retained, at least a six-nucleotide match to both a V gene segment and a J gene segment was required. A rearrangement was called productive if the CDR3 had no stop codons and remained in frame with V and J, and every other rearrangement was called non-productive. Following IMGT convention, CDR3 was defined as the stretch from the second conserved V-encoded cysteine to the conserved J-encoded phenylalanine. The earlier analysis of around 640 of the donors excluded sequences that lacked an unambiguous match to a single V gene segment. An earlier analysis of several hundred of the donors called V segments functional above 56.7% productive rearrangements and segregating when the between-donor standard deviation exceeded 5%. A statistical classification framework was built for diagnosing cytomegalovirus status from the catalog of TCR beta chain sequences. In a later analysis, TCR nucleotide sequences were compared against IMGT/GENE-DB human TR gene sequences so that V and J genes could be assigned. A later analysis assigned CDR3 sequences and most-parsimonious VDJ recombination scenarios with the TCRdist pipeline. A later analysis defined each TCR beta chain by its CDR3 amino acid sequence plus V-gene family, and excluded reads lacking a unique V-gene family. In a later analysis, approximately 640 highly shared, low-generation-probability nucleotide sequences were removed to address suspected cross-contamination and a sequencing artifact. A later analysis calculated a clonal expansion index for each public chain from normalized within-repertoire ranks of inferred template counts. A later analysis computed generation probabilities with a VDJ recombination model fitted to out-of-frame rearrangements, and checked the results against IGoR. In a later analysis, hypergeometric tests were used to score TCR-TCR, TCR-HLA and TCR-CMV co-occurrence, with a repertoire-size bias correction applied to TCR pairs. A later analysis estimated false discovery rates by permuting HLA or CMV assignments 20 times. A later analysis grouped co-occurring TCRs with DBSCAN, adding TCRdist sequence similarity when clustering within HLA-allele-positive subsets. Repertoires with fewer than 30,000 or more than 120,000 public chains were left out of co-occurrence clustering, as were about 5 repertoires with anomalous nucleotide sharing. Drawn from immuneACCESS, this table holds only the in-frame rearrangements with V and J called that TCRdb kept. Clones are partly lost; checked studies trace under half to an unresolved V gene and leave the rest unexplained. V and J calls and clone size are those listed in that table; D and trimming were worked out from the DNA. The sample table shows more than 75,000 clones, and 79% are seen once. 2% to 3% of the sample rests with the top ten.

The cohort comprised fewer than 700 healthy bone marrow donors. At the time of sampling, every cohort member was nominally healthy, though immune exposures that went unrecorded were likely present. The donor was CMV seronegative and belonged to the group of 350 or so seronegative cohort members. A peripheral blood sample was collected from each donor, and TCR beta sequencing was performed on peripheral blood mononuclear cells. Genomic DNA extraction from the blood cell samples was performed with the Qiagen DNeasy Blood Extraction Kit. The sample consisted of PBMCs. The TCR originated in a man under 40 in good health and CMV-seronegative. This sequence uses TRBV27 and TRBJ2-6; 8 central bases correspond to TRBD1. CDR3 reads: CASSPGTGSSGANVLTF. The DNA reads as follows: TGTGCCAGCAGTCCCGGGACAGGAAGCTCTGGGGCCAACGTCCTGACTTTC. The CDR3, completed at both ends by the reference TRBV27 and TRBJ2-6 genes, gives the full variable domain EAQVTQNPRYLITVTGKKLTVTCSQNMNHEYMSWYRQDPGLGLRQIYYSMNVEVTDKGDVPEGYKVSRKEKRNFPLILESPSPNQTSLYFCASSPGTGSSGANVLTFGAGSRLTVL.